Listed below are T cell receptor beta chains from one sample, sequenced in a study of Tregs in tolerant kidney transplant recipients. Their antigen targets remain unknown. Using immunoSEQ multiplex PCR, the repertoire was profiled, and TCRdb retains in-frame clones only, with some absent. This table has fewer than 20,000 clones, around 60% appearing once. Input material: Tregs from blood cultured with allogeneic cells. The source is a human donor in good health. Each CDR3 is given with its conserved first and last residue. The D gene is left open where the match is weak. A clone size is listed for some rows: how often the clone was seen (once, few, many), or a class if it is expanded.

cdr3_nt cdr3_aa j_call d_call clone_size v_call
TGTGCCAGCAGTTGGCGCCGGGGGCGGGGTGCCTACGAGCAGTACTTC CASSWRRGRGAYEQYF TRBJ2-7 - medium-sized TRBV6-6
TGTGCCAGCAGGCGGGACAGCCCCGCGCAGTATTTT CASRRDSPAQYF TRBJ2-3 - medium-sized TRBV6-1
TGTGCCAGCACTAGCGGGAGTAGGACAGATACGCAGTATTTT CASTSGSRTDTQYF TRBJ2-3 TRBD2 - TRBV2
TGCGCCAGCAGCCAAGCGATAGGGCGAGAGGAGCAGTTCTTC CASSQAIGREEQFF TRBJ2-1 - - TRBV4-3
TGTGCTAGTGGTTTGCTATTTCCCCTCGGGACAGGACGCTTAGGGGCTGAAGCTTTCTTT CASGLLFPLGTGRLGAEAFF TRBJ1-1 TRBD1 - TRBV12-5
TGTGCCAGTAGTATAGTGGGGCAGGGCTCAGATACGCAGTATTTT CASSIVGQGSDTQYF TRBJ2-3 - - TRBV19
TGTGCCAGCAGCATAACTAGCGGGTCTTACGAGCAGTACTTC CASSITSGSYEQYF TRBJ2-7 TRBD2 medium-sized TRBV28
TGTGCCAGTAGTGCCATACAGGGAGTGGCTTCACCCCTCCACTTT CASSAIQGVASPLHF TRBJ1-6 - few TRBV19
TGTGCCAGCAGCAAATGTGTGGGCGACAGGGCGATCACTGAAGCTTTCTTT CASSKCVGDRAITEAFF TRBJ1-1 - - TRBV21-1
TGTGCCAGCAGCCGGGGGACCACCTACGAGCAGTACTTC CASSRGTTYEQYF TRBJ2-7 - - TRBV9
TGTGCCATCAGTGTTGATGGGGCCCACTATGGCTACACCTTC CAISVDGAHYGYTF TRBJ1-2 - many TRBV10-3
TGTGCCAGCAGTTGGGGGCCGTCCTCTGGAAACACCATATATTTT CASSWGPSSGNTIYF TRBJ1-3 - medium-sized TRBV7-2
TGTGCCAGCACTCCCGACAGGGGGCGCGGTCAGCCCCAGCATTTT CASTPDRGRGQPQHF TRBJ1-5 TRBD1 - TRBV2
TGTGCCAGCAGGTTAGGAGGGAGCGGGAGGCCCAACTACAATGAGCAGTTCTTC CASRLGGSGRPNYNEQFF TRBJ2-1 TRBD2 - TRBV2
TGTGCCTGGGCCAGGGGGAAGTCTGGGGCCAACGTCCTGACTTTC CAWARGKSGANVLTF TRBJ2-6 TRBD1 once TRBV30
TGCGCCAGCAGAAAACAGACAGGGGAGTTTCACGAGCAGTACTTC CASRKQTGEFHEQYF TRBJ2-7 TRBD1 - TRBV4-1
TGTGCCAGCAGCTCGGGACTAAAAGAGACCCAGTACTTC CASSSGLKETQYF TRBJ2-5 TRBD2 - TRBV7-3
TGTGCCAGCAGCTTAGGAGGGGGGGCAGATACGCAGTATTTT CASSLGGGADTQYF TRBJ2-3 - - TRBV7-8
TGTGCGACTCAGGTTACTCAAGGAACTGAAGCTTTCTTT CATQVTQGTEAFF TRBJ1-1 - - TRBV10-3
TGTGCCAGCAGCTTACAGGTCACAGATACGCAGTATTTT CASSLQVTDTQYF TRBJ2-3 - once TRBV7-3
TGCGCCAGCAGCGGACAGGGCACAGATACGCAGTATTTT CASSGQGTDTQYF TRBJ2-3 TRBD1 - TRBV5-1
TGTGCCAGCAGCTTCCTTGAGGGACAGATTTATAATTCACCCCTCCACTTT CASSFLEGQIYNSPLHF TRBJ1-6 TRBD1 - TRBV11-2
TGCGCCAGCAGCCTGATGACAGGGGGAATCTACGAGCAGTACTTC CASSLMTGGIYEQYF TRBJ2-7 TRBD1 - TRBV4-3
TGTGCCAGCAGTTCCGGACGGGTCAACTATGGCTACACCTTC CASSSGRVNYGYTF TRBJ1-2 - few TRBV6-5
TGTGCCAGCAGCCTACGAAGCGGGAATCGATACCATTACGAGCAGTACTTC CASSLRSGNRYHYEQYF TRBJ2-7 TRBD2 - TRBV7-3
TGTGCTAGTGGTTTGAGGAGAACTAGCTCCTGGCATGAGCAGTTCTTC CASGLRRTSSWHEQFF TRBJ2-1 - - TRBV12-5
TGTGCCAGCAGCTCCCTAGCGGGAACCGGGGAGCTGTTTTTT CASSSLAGTGELFF TRBJ2-2 TRBD2 - TRBV7-2
TGCAGTGCCCAAGTAGGGAAGACCCAGTACTTC CSAQVGKTQYF TRBJ2-5 - - TRBV20-1
TGTGCCAGCAGTGACCCTGGAAAGAACACTGAAGCTTTCTTT CASSDPGKNTEAFF TRBJ1-1 - large TRBV6-4
TGCGCCAGCAGCGAACAAGAGACCCAGTACTTC CASSEQETQYF TRBJ2-5 - - TRBV5-1
TGTGCCAGTAGCCGACTAGCGGGTTACACAGATACGCAGTATTTT CASSRLAGYTDTQYF TRBJ2-3 TRBD2 many TRBV19
TGCGCCAGCTCTACCTTGGGGGACACCGGGGAGCTGTTTTTT CASSTLGDTGELFF TRBJ2-2 - - TRBV5-1
TGTGCCAGTAGTTGGACTCCCGGGACTAGCCCCGCTTACAATGAGCAGTTCTTC CASSWTPGTSPAYNEQFF TRBJ2-1 TRBD2 - TRBV19
TGTGCCAGTTCCAGGGGGTCCAGTGAGCAGTTCTTC CASSRGSSEQFF TRBJ2-1 TRBD1 once TRBV6-6
TGTGCCAGCAGCGTGGGGGCAGGGACCCAGTACTTC CASSVGAGTQYF TRBJ2-5 - - TRBV9
TGTGCCAGCAGCTTATCGCGGCAGGCAAACACCATATATTTT CASSLSRQANTIYF TRBJ1-3 - - TRBV7-2
TGCGCCAGCAGCTTGAGCGGCGGGAGTTACGAGCAGTACTTC CASSLSGGSYEQYF TRBJ2-7 TRBD2 - TRBV5-1
TGCGCCAGCAGTCAGACCTCCTACCAGACTAGCACAGATACGCAGTATTTT CASSQTSYQTSTDTQYF TRBJ2-3 - - TRBV23-1
TGCGCCAGCAGTCCGGCGGGCGCCTTTCAAGAGACCCAGTACTTC CASSPAGAFQETQYF TRBJ2-5 - once TRBV5-1
TGTGCCATCAGTGAGCGGATCTACAATGAGCAGTTCTTC CAISERIYNEQFF TRBJ2-1 - - TRBV10-3
TGTGCCAGCAGATCCCTATCAGGGTGGGGTGGCTACACCTTC CASRSLSGWGGYTF TRBJ1-2 - - TRBV11-2
TGTGCCAGCAGCTTGCTCGCAGGGGGCGCGGGTCTAAACATTCAGTACTTC CASSLLAGGAGLNIQYF TRBJ2-4 TRBD1 - TRBV5-5
TGTGCCAGCAGCCCACTAGCGGGGATCACAGAGACCCAGTACTTC CASSPLAGITETQYF TRBJ2-5 TRBD2 - TRBV7-9
TGTGCCATCAGTGTTTGGGGCTACTCCTACGAGCAGTACTTC CAISVWGYSYEQYF TRBJ2-7 - many TRBV10-3
TGTGCCAGCAGGTTGACTAGCGGGGGGTTCACAGATACGCAGTATTTT CASRLTSGGFTDTQYF TRBJ2-3 TRBD2 few TRBV5-6
TGTGCCAGCAGCTTAGCCGGGCTGCAGTACCAAGAGACCCAGTACTTC CASSLAGLQYQETQYF TRBJ2-5 - - TRBV7-9
TGTGCCAGCAGACCCGCAGGGCTACACTCTGGAAACACCATATATTTT CASRPAGLHSGNTIYF TRBJ1-3 - - TRBV2
TGTGCCAGCAGCTCTGGGACAGCAACTAATGAAAAACTGTTTTTT CASSSGTATNEKLFF TRBJ1-4 TRBD1 medium-sized TRBV5-8
TGCAGCGTTGATGATCTCCAACGGGGAACCTTC CSVDDLQRGTF TRBJ1-2 - - TRBV29-1
TGTGCCAGCAGCGTAGGTAGGGGCGGAACCCAAGAGACCCAGTACTTC CASSVGRGGTQETQYF TRBJ2-5 - - TRBV9
TGTGCCAGCAGCTTTGGGACAGGGCTGAACACTGAAGCTTTCTTT CASSFGTGLNTEAFF TRBJ1-1 TRBD1 - TRBV5-6